This T cell receptor (beta chain) was found in a study of T cells expressing NK-cell markers. Study findings and constraints: Dominant NKG2C+ clonotypes made up roughly 1.0-7.5% of CD8+ T cells in over five donors. In several donors, dominant clonotypes made up about 28.3-65% of CD3+CD56-NKG2C+ cells. What remained unclear was the HCMV specificity of expanded NKG2C+ T cell clones.

To note about this clonotype: Antigen specificity is unknown.

Germline V CDR1 and CDR2: LGHDT, YNNKEL (reference sequence). The CDR3 has 17 amino acids. For each CDR3 protein, TCRdb gives one entry from its re-call of the 5' RACE reads, without DNA. In all, the sample yields 350,000 to 400,000 distinct CDR3 sequences. The chain combines TRBV3-1 with TRBJ2-1; TCRdb selects TRBD2, and the lack of DNA leaves this call unchecked. This clonotype originated in a woman between 50 and 59 years old in good health. Sequences were obtained from blood T cells: a sorted CD56 or NKG2C T cell subset, CD4+ or CD8+ T cells, or bulk PBMC T cells (not recorded which). The CDR3 sequence: CASSQEAASGRGNEQFF.